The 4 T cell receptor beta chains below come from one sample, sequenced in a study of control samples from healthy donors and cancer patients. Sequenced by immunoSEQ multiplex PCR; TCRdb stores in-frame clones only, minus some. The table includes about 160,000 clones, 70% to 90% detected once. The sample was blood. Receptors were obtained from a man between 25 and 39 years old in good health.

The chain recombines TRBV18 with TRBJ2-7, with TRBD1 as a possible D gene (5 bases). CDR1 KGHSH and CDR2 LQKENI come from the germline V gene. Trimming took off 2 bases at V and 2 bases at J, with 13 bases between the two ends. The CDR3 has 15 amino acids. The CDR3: CASSPGAGITYEQYF. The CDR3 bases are TGTGCCAGCTCACCAGGGGCAGGGATTACCTACGAGCAGTACTTC.

The chain's CDR3 is CASSEGELSSYNEQFF. The CDR3 DNA sequence: TGCGCCAGCAGTGAGGGAGAGCTGAGCTCCTACAATGAGCAGTTCTTC. This sequence joins TRBV10-1 and TRBJ2-1; the D is unclear. The CDR3 consists of 16 residues. The germline V gene encodes CDR1 WNHNN and CDR2 SYGVQD (reference sequence). The ends were cut back, 2 bases at V and 0 bases at J, with 11 bases in the middle.

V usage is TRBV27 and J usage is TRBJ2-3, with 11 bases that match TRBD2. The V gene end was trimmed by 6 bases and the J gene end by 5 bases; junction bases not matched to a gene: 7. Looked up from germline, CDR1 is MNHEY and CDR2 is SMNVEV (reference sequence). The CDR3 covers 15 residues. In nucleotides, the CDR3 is TGTGCCAGCAGGCTATTAGCGGGGGGGCAAGATACGCAGTATTTT. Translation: CASRLLAGGQDTQYF.

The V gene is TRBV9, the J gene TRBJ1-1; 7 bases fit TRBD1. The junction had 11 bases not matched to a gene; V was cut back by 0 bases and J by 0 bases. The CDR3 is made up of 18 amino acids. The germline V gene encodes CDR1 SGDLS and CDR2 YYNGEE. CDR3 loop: CASSVAPSPGTVNTEAFF. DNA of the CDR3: TGTGCCAGCAGCGTAGCCCCCTCCCCGGGGACAGTGAACACTGAAGCTTTCTTT.